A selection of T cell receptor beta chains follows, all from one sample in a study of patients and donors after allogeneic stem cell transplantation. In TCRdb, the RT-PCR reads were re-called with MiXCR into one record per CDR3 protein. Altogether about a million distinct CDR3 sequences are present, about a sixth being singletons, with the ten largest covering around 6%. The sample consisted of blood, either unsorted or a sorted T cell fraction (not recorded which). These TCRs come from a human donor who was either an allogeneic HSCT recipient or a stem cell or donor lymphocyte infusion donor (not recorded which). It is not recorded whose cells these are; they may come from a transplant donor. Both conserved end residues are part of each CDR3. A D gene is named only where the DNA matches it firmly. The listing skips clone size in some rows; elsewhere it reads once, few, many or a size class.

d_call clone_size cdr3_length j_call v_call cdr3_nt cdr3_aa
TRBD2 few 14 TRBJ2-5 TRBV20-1 TGCAGTGCCAGGGGGGCGGGAGGGCTGGAGACCCAGTACTTC CSARGAGGLETQYF
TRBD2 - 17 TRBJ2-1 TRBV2 TGTGCCAGCAGTGTGACTAGCGGGAGGGCGTTTTACAATGAGCAGTTCTTC CASSVTSGRAFYNEQFF
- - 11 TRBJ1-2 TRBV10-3 TGTGCCATCAGTGTCGGCGGCGGCTACACCTTC CAISVGGGYTF
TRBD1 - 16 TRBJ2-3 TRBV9 TGTGCCAGCAGCCAATCCACAGGGGTCGGTGAAGATACGCAGTATTTT CASSQSTGVGEDTQYF
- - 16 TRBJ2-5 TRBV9 TGTGCCAGCAGCTCCCGGGGTAGCGGAGACCAAGAGACCCAGTACTTC CASSSRGSGDQETQYF
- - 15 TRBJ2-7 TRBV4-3 TGCGCCAGCAGCCAAGAGGGCAGGGGTATGTACGAGCAGTACTTC CASSQEGRGMYEQYF
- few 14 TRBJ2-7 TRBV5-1 TGCGCCAGCAGCTTGGTAGCAGGGTATAACGAGCAGTACTTC CASSLVAGYNEQYF
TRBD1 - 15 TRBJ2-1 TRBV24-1 TGTGCCACCAGTGAGACTCGACAGGGGGGGAATGAGCAGTTCTTC CATSETRQGGNEQFF
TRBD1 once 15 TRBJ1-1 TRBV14 TGTGCCAGCAGCCAAGCGGGCAGGGGGCAGGAAGAAGCTTTCTTT CASSQAGRGQEEAFF
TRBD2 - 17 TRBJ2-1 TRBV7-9 TGTGCCAGCAGCTCCGGTGGACTAGCGGGAGGGAAGAATGAGCAGTTCTTC CASSSGGLAGGKNEQFF
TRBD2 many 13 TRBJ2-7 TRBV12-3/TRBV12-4 TGTGCCAGCAAAAGATCGGGAGGAACCGAGCAGTACTTC CASKRSGGTEQYF
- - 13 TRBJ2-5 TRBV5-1 TGCGCCAGCAGCTTTGGGAGTGGAGAGACCCAGTACTTC CASSFGSGETQYF
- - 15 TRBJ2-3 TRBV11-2 TGTGCCAGCAGCGAAGGCTACTCTAGCACAGATACGCAGTATTTT CASSEGYSSTDTQYF
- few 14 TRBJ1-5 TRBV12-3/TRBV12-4 TGTGCCAGCAGTTTAGACAGCCATAATCAGCCCCAGCATTTT CASSLDSHNQPQHF
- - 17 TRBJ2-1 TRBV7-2 TGTGCCAGCAGCTTAGTTGACAGCCCGAGCTCCTACAATGAGCAGTTCTTC CASSLVDSPSSYNEQFF
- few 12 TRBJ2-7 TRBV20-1 TGCAGTGGATTAGTGGGTGTCCACGAGCAGTACTTC CSGLVGVHEQYF
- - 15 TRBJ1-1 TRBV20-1 TGCAGTGCTAGAGATGCTAGACGGCAGAACACTGAAGCTTTCTTT CSARDARRQNTEAFF
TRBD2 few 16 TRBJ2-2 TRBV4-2 TGTGCCAGCAGCCAAGTGGCGGGGGAGTACACCGGGGAGCTGTTTTTT CASSQVAGEYTGELFF
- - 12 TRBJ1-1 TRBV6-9 TGTGCCAGCAGTTCCGCGAATAGTGAAGCTTTCTTT CASSSANSEAFF
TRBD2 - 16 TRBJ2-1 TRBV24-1 TGTGCCACCAGTGATAAACTAGCGGGGGGTTTAAATGAGCAGTTCTTC CATSDKLAGGLNEQFF
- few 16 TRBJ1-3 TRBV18 TGTGCCAGCTCACCCGAGACAGGTTCCTCTGGAAACACCATATATTTT CASSPETGSSGNTIYF
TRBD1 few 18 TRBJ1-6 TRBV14 TGTGCCAGCAGCCAAGATAGGCAGGGGGCCTCTTATAATTCACCCCTCCACTTT CASSQDRQGASYNSPLHF
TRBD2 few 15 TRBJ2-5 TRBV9 TGTGCCAGCAGTTACTCGGGACTAGCAACAGAGACCCAGTACTTC CASSYSGLATETQYF
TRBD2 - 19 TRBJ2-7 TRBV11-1 TGTGCCAGCAGCTTAGCGGGACTAGCGGGAGGCAGATTATACTACGAGCAGTACTTC CASSLAGLAGGRLYYEQYF
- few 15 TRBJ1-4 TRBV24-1 TGTGCCACCAGTGAGTCCGGGAGCCGGGCGGAAAAACTGTTTTTT CATSESGSRAEKLFF
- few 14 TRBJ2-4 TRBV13 TGTGCCAGCAGCTTAGTGGGGGCCGGAAACATTCAGTACTTC CASSLVGAGNIQYF
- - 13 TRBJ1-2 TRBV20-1 TGCAGTGCTAGAGTGGGGGGAAACTATGGCTACACCTTC CSARVGGNYGYTF
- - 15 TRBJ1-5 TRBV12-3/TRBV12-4 TGTGCCAGCAGTTTGATGCCCGGGAGCAATCAGCCCCAGCATTTT CASSLMPGSNQPQHF
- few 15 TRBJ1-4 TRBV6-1 TGTGCCAGCAGTGAAGTCAGGAGGGGTAATGAAAAACTGTTTTTT CASSEVRRGNEKLFF
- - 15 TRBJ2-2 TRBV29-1 TGCAGCGTTAGGGCGGGACCCTCGAACACCGGGGAGCTGTTTTTT CSVRAGPSNTGELFF
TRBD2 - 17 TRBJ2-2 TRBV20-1 TGCAGTGCTATGGTAGCGGGGGGTAATGCGAACACCGGGGAGCTGTTTTTT CSAMVAGGNANTGELFF
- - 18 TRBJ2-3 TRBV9 TGTGCCAGCAGCCCCCAGGGGCCGACGCGAGCAGTTACAGATACGCAGTATTTT CASSPQGPTRAVTDTQYF
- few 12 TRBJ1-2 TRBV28 TGTGCCAGCAGTTTGGGAGGGTCCAGCTACACCTTC CASSLGGSSYTF
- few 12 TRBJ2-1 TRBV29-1 TGCAGCGTGAGGGACTTGGGCCTACAGCAGTTCTTC CSVRDLGLQQFF
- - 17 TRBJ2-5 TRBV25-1 TGTGCCAGCAGTGAATTGAGTCGGGCAGGCCCCGGAGAGACCCAGTACTTC CASSELSRAGPGETQYF
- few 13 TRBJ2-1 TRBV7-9 TGTGCCAGCACCATGGCGGGATCCAATGAGCAGTTCTTC CASTMAGSNEQFF
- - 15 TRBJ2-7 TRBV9 TGTGCCAGCAGCGTACTGGGCGGAAGCTCCTACGAGCAGTACTTC CASSVLGGSSYEQYF
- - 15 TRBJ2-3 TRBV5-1 TGCGCCAGCAGCTTGGACTCGCGAACAAAGGAGACGCAGTATTTT CASSLDSRTKETQYF
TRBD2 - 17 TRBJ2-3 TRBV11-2 TGTGCCAGCAGCTTAGTTAGCGGGGGCGTGGCGACAGATACGCAGTATTTT CASSLVSGGVATDTQYF
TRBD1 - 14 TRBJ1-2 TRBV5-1 TGCGCCAGCAGCAGGGACAGGAACGTATATGGCTACACCTTC CASSRDRNVYGYTF
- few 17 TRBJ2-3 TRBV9 TGTGCCAGCAGCGCCAATTCCGTTGGGGTCAGCACAGATACGCAGTATTTT CASSANSVGVSTDTQYF
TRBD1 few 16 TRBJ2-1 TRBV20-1 TGCAGTGCTACGGACAGGGGCATTTATTTTTACAATGAGCAGTTCTTC CSATDRGIYFYNEQFF
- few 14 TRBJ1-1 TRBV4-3 TGCGCCAGCAGCCAAGATGGGGGGATCACTGAAGCTTTCTTT CASSQDGGITEAFF
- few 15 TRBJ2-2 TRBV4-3 TGCGCCAGCAGCCAAGCTACCAGAAACACCGGGGAGCTGTTTTTT CASSQATRNTGELFF
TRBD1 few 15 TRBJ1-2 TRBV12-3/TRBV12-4 TGTGCCAGCAGCCCCTCCGCAGGGGGCAACTATGGCTACACCTTC CASSPSAGGNYGYTF
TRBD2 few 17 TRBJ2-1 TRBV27 TGTGCCAGCAGTTTATCTGCACTAGCGGGGGGGAACAATGAGCAGTTCTTC CASSLSALAGGNNEQFF
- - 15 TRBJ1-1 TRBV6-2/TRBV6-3 TGTGCCAGCAGTCCTTCCCGACAGGTGAACACTGAAGCTTTCTTT CASSPSRQVNTEAFF
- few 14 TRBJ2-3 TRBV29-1 TGCAGCTCCCAGGGGCGGGGGACCACAGATACGCAGTATTTT CSSQGRGTTDTQYF
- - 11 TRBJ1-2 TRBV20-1 TGCAGTGCTAGAGATCTAGCTTACTACACCTTC CSARDLAYYTF
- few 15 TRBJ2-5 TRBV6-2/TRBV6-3 TGTGCCAGCAGTGCCCGTCCGGGGTTCCAAGAGACCCAGTACTTC CASSARPGFQETQYF
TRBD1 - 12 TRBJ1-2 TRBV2 TGTGCCGGATTAGGACAGGGGAATGGCTACACCTTC CAGLGQGNGYTF
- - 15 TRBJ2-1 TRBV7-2 TGTGCCAGCAGCTTAGTTCGGCGGTTCGGCGATGAGCAGTTCTTC CASSLVRRFGDEQFF
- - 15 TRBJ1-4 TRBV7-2 TGTGCCAGCAGAAAAAACAGGGCCCTAAATGAAAAACTGTTTTTT CASRKNRALNEKLFF
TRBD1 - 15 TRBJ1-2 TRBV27 TGTGCCAGCAGTTCTCCAGGACAGGCGTACTATGGCTACACCTTC CASSSPGQAYYGYTF